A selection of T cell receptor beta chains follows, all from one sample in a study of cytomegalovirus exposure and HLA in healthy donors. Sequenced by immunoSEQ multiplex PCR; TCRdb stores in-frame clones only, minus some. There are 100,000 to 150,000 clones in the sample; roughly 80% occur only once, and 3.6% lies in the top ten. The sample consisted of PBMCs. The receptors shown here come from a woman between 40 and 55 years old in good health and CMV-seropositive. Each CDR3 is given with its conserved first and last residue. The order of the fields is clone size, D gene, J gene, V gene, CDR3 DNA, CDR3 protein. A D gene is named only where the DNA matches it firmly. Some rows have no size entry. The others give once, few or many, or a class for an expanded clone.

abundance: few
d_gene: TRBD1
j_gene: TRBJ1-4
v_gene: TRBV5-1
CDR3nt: TGCGCCAGCAGCTCAACAGGGGGCGCGGAAAAACTGTTTTTT
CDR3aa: CASSSTGGAEKLFF

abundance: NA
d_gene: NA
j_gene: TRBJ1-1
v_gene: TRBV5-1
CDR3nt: TGCGCCAGCAGCGGCCCAACACAACAGGGCCAGGACACTGAAGCTTTCTTT
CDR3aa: CASSGPTQQGQDTEAFF

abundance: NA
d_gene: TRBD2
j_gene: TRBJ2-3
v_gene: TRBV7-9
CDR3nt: TGTGCCAGCAGCGGAGCGGGAGGGAGCACAGATACGCAGTATTTT
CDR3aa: CASSGAGGSTDTQYF

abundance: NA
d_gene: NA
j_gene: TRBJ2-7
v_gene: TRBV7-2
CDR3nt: TGTGCCAGCAGTCTTCTCCCTACGGAGCTTACCTACGAGCAGTACTTC
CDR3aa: CASSLLPTELTYEQYF

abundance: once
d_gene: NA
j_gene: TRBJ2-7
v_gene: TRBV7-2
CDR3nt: TGTGCCAGCAGCTCTAGCGCCTACGAGCAGTACTTC
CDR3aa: CASSSSAYEQYF

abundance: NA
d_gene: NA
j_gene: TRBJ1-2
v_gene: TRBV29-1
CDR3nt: TGCAGCGTTGAGCAGGGGCGCTGGGGCTACACCTTC
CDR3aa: CSVEQGRWGYTF

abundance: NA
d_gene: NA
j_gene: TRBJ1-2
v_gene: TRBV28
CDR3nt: TGTGCCAGCAGCACTTCAGGGTATAGGGGCTACACCTTC
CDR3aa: CASSTSGYRGYTF

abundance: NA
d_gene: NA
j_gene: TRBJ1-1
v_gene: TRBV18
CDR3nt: TGTGCCAGCTCACCGTCAGGGAACACTGAAGCTTTCTTT
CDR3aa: CASSPSGNTEAFF

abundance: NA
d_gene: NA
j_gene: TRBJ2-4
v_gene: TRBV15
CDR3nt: TGTGCCACCAGCAGAGATAGAATGGCAGGGTCAGCCAAAAACATTCAGTACTTC
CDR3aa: CATSRDRMAGSAKNIQYF

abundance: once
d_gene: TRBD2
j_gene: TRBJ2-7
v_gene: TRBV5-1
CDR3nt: TGCGCCAGCAGCTGGAGCGGGAAAGCCTACGAGCAGTACTTC
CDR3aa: CASSWSGKAYEQYF

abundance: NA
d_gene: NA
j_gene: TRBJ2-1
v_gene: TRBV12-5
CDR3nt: TGTGCTAGTGGTTTGGTATTCGGTAGCGGAACTGTGGCCTCCTACAATGAGCAGTTCTTC
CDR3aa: CASGLVFGSGTVASYNEQFF

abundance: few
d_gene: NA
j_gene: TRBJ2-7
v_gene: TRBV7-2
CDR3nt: TGTGCCAGCACCCCGGGACTCACGAGCTCCTACGAGCAGTACTTC
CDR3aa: CASTPGLTSSYEQYF

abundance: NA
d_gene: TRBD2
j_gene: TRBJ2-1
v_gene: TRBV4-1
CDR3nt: TGCGCCAGCAGCCTCCAGAGGTTAGCTAGCGGCTCCTACAATGAGCAGTTCTTC
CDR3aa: CASSLQRLASGSYNEQFF

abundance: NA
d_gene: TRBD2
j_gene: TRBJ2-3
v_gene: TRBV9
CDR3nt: TGTGCCAGCAGCGACACCCTCCGGGGACTAGCGGGAGGGCCAGAAGATACGCAGTATTTT
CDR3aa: CASSDTLRGLAGGPEDTQYF

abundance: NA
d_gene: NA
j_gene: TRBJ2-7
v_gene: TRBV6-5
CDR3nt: TGTGCCAGCCGGACAGCCAAAGAGCAGTACTTC
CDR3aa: CASRTAKEQYF

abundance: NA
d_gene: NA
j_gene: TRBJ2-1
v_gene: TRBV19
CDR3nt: TGTGCCAGTAGTTTGCCGGGACTGAGCAATGAGCAGTTCTTC
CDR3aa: CASSLPGLSNEQFF

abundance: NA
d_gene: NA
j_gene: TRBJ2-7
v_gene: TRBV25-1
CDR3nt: TGTGCCAGCAGTGAATATCTCGAGCAGTACTTC
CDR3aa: CASSEYLEQYF

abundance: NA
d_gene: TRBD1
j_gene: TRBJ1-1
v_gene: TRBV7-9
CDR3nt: TGTGCCAGCAGCTTAGATCAGGGGGCAGGCACTGAAGCTTTCTTT
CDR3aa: CASSLDQGAGTEAFF

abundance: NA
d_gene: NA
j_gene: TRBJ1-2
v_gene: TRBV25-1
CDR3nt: TGTGCCAGCAGTGTAGGACAAGGGGGCTACACCTTC
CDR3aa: CASSVGQGGYTF

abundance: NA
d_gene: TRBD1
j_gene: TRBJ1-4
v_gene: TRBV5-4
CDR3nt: TGTGCCAGCAGCTTGGATCCTTACAGGGGTGAAAAACTGTTTTTT
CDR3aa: CASSLDPYRGEKLFF

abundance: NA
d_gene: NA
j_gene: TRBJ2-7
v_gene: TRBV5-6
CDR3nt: TGTGCCAGCAGCAGTGGCCCGGGAGCCGGGTCCTACGAGCAGTACTTC
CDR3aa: CASSSGPGAGSYEQYF

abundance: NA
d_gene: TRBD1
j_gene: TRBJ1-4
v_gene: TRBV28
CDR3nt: TGTGCCAGCAGTTCTACAGGGGGCCGGGAAAAACTGTTTTTT
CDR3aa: CASSSTGGREKLFF

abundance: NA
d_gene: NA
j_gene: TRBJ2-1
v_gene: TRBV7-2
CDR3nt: TGTGCCAGCAGCTTAGTAGTTCCCCATGAGCAGTTCTTC
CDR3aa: CASSLVVPHEQFF

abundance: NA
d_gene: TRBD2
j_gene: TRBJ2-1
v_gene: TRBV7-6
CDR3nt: TGTGCCAGCAGCAGAGGACTAGGGGACAATGAGCAGTTCTTC
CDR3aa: CASSRGLGDNEQFF

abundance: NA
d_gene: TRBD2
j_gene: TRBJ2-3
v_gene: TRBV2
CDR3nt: TGTGCCAGCAGTCGACTAGCGGGAGTGATAGATACGCAGTATTTT
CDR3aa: CASSRLAGVIDTQYF

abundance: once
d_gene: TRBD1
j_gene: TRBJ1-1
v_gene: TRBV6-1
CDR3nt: TGTGCCAGCAGTGGAGGGACAGGGGTCACTGAAGCTTTCTTT
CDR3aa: CASSGGTGVTEAFF

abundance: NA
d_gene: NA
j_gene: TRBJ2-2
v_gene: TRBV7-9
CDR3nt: TGTGCCAGCAGCTTAGTTCTGAACACCGGGGAGCTGTTTTTT
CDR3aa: CASSLVLNTGELFF

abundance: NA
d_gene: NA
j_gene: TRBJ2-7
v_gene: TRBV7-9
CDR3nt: TGTTCCAGCAGCTTAGCGGTACAGGGATACTCCTACGAGCAGTACTTC
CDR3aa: CSSSLAVQGYSYEQYF